Described below is a single T cell receptor (beta chain) sequence and its context. Time point reported: after neoadjuvant nivolumab, at surgical resection. The patients had HPV-negative, locally advanced oral cavity squamous cell carcinoma. This record belongs to a study of neoadjuvant anti-PD-1 for oral cavity cancer. Study background: Nivolumab at 3 mg/kg was mostly given biweekly, three to four doses, pre-surgery.

Method: immunoSEQ multiplex PCR; TCRdb's copy keeps in-frame clones and lacks some. The profile covers about 8,500 clones, with 75% to 85% appearing a single time and 3.5% to 5% taken by the ten largest. CDR3 length: 13 residues. Between the trimmed V and J ends, which lost 4 bases and 5 bases, there was a span of 11 bases. CDR1 is SNHLY, CDR2 FYNNEI, per germline. The TCR comes from a person aged 35-80 years with oral cavity squamous cell carcinoma. The specimen was PBMCs, collected after nivolumab (anti-PD-1) treatment. The chain uses TRBV2 and TRBJ2-5; D could derive from TRBD1 or TRBD2 (5 bases each). The chain's CDR3 is CASSGDPRETQYF. The CDR3 DNA follows: TGTGCCAGCAGTGGGGACCCTCGGGAGACCCAGTACTTC.